The T cell receptor beta chain under discussion was sequenced for a study of shared clonotypes between healthy human individuals. Across the study: Donors were a couple of women and a few men aged 18 to 49. Whole-study results and caveats: Having only a few donors restricted how much genetic and exposure-history diversity was captured.

For each subset, genomic DNA was distributed in equal portions over several immunoSEQ plates. Only in-frame clones appear in the TCRdb table, and some are missing; sequencing was by immunoSEQ multiplex PCR. The data show around 480,000 clones, about 75% seen once. There were no recent acute infections or vaccinations among the donors, who were healthy HIV-negative adults. With regard to this clone: Its antigen is still unknown.

Sequencing was performed on PBMCs. The TCR was taken from a woman in her thirties or forties in good health. Some clones in this sample may be carry-over from other donors' samples.

CDR3 region: CASSQLAHQTYEQYF. The CDR3 region has the DNA TGTGCCAGCAGCCAACTAGCGCACCAGACCTACGAGCAGTACTTC. The V and J genes are TRBV7-2 and TRBJ2-7, with 7 bases fitting TRBD2. J was trimmed by 2 bases and V by 5 bases; bases with no gene match: 9. The CDR3 consists of 15 residues. Germline CDR1 SGHTA, CDR2 FQGNSA.